The 32 T cell receptor beta chains presented below share a single source sample, sequenced in a study of Graves' ophthalmopathy and Graves' hyperthyroidism. Transcripts of RNA were the source for amplifying TCR beta CDR3 regions. After a first-round RT-PCR with HTBI primers, a second-round multiplex PCR was run. TCRdb independently ran MiXCR on the multiplex PCR reads; one entry per CDR3 protein. Of roughly 600,000 distinct CDR3 sequences in the sample, under 40% were seen once. Material for sequencing was peripheral blood or thyroid tissue (not recorded which). All receptors derive from an adult man with Graves' hyperthyroidism.

This clonotype was observed many times. The chain carries TRBV29-1 and TRBJ2-7, with 9 bases lining up with TRBD2. The J segment lost 0 bases and the V segment lost 3 bases, leaving 6 bases of the junction unmatched. Germline assignment: CDR1 SQVTM and CDR2 ANQGSEA. This CDR3 is built from 15 residues. The CDR3 spells CSVEPGLAASYEQYF. CDR3 in DNA: TGCAGCGTTGAGCCGGGACTAGCCGCCTCCTACGAGCAGTACTTC.

This clonotype was counted many times. The genes are TRBV7-9 and TRBJ1-3, with D unclear. Trimming stripped 1 base from V and 3 bases from J, with 1 base between. Germline-derived CDR1 and CDR2 are SEHNR and FQNEAQ (reference sequence). This CDR3 region has 12 residues. CDR3 coding DNA: TGTGCCAGCAGCTTAGGTGGAAACACCATATATTTT. Protein: CASSLGGNTIYF.

The chain joins TRBV30 to TRBJ1-3; D perhaps matches TRBD1 (6 bases). Deletions cut 3 bases from V and 1 base from J, with 10 bases between. The length of the CDR3 is 14 residues. The V gene's germline CDR1 is GTSNPN and CDR2 SVGIG (reference sequence). CDR3 sequence (DNA): TGTGCCTGGAGAGGGGACACTTCTGGAAACACCATATATTTT. Protein: CAWRGDTSGNTIYF. Variable domain in full (rest from reference TRBV30 and TRBJ1-3): SQTIHQWPATLVQPVGSPLSLECTVEGTSNPNLYWYRQAAGRGLQLLFYSVGIGQISSEVPQNLSASRPQDRQFILSSKKLLLSDSGFYLCAWRGDTSGNTIYFGEGSWLTVV.

To note about this clonotype: The junction differs from germline at one of its ends, possibly a read error. The chain combines TRBV7-9 with TRBJ2-2; maybe TRBD1 (6 bases). Germline loops: CDR1 SEHNR, CDR2 FQNEAQ (reference sequence). The CDR3 length is 13 residues. The CDR3 is CASSETGTGELFF. The CDR3, as DNA: TGCGCCAGCAGCGAGACCGGGACAGGGGAGCTGTTTTTT.

This sequence joins TRBV7-6 and TRBJ1-6; D gene uncertain. This CDR3 has 13 amino acids. Germline V gene lookup returns CDR1 SGHVS and CDR2 FNYEAQ. Trimming took 0 bases from V and 9 from J, leaving 6 bases between them. This CDR3 is CASSLAGSSPLHF. CDR3 in DNA: TGTGCCAGCAGCTTAGCGGGGAGTTCACCCCTCCACTTT. The whole variable domain, remainder taken from reference TRBV7-6 and TRBJ1-6, is GAGVSQSPRYKVTKRGQDVALRCDPISGHVSLYWYRQALGQGPEFLTYFNYEAQQDKSGLPNDRFSAERPEGSISTLTIQRTEQRDSAMYRCASSLAGSSPLHFGNGTRLTVT.

This sequence joins TRBV12-3 or TRBV12-4 and TRBJ2-2, with TRBD1 identical over 8 bases. With V trimmed by 5 bases and J by 9 bases, 17 bases remained unmatched. This CDR3 is built from 17 residues. This chain's CDR3 is CASSLEGQAKVIRELFF. CDR3 nucleotide sequence: TGTGCCAGCAGTCTGGAGGGACAGGCAAAGGTGATCAGGGAGCTGTTTTTT.

This clonotype came up many times. This sequence joins TRBV27 and TRBJ1-1; D not resolved. The CDR3 has 14 amino acids. CDR1 and CDR2 from the germline V gene are MNHEY and SMNVEV (reference sequence). V was pared by 5 bases and J by 1 base, with 11 bases between. The CDR3 DNA reads as TGTGCCAGCAGTCAATGGATAACGAACACTGAAGCTTTCTTT. Translated, it gives CASSQWITNTEAFF.

The chain is built from TRBV2 and TRBJ1-5; tentatively, D is TRBD1 (5 bases). The CDR3 totals 13 residues. The V gene's germline CDR1 is SNHLY and CDR2 FYNNEI. Trimming cost V 6 bases and J 3 bases, with 9 bases left between them. CDR3 amino acids: CASRGVINQPQHF. The CDR3 DNA reads as TGTGCCAGCAGGGGGGTGATCAATCAGCCCCAGCATTTT.

This clonotype has more than one count but fewer than ten. This rearrangement joins TRBV29-1 to TRBJ2-1; possibly TRBD2 for D (6 bases). The CDR3 is 18 residues long. Germline V CDR1 and CDR2: SQVTM, ANQGSEA. V dropped 3 bases and J dropped 0 bases, with 21 bases sitting between them. CDR3 amino acids: CSVEGSGLDLSSYNEQFF. The DNA of the CDR3 is TGCAGCGTTGAGGGATCGGGACTCGACCTAAGCTCCTACAATGAGCAGTTCTTC.

As for this clonotype: A read error may explain this, as a much larger clone is one base away. The chain links TRBV5-1 to TRBJ1-2, with 11 bases lining up with TRBD1. Germline V gene data show CDR1 as SGHRS and CDR2 as YFSETQ. The junction had 12 bases not matched to a gene; V was cut back by 0 bases and J by 8 bases. The CDR3 loop spans 17 amino acids. DNA for the CDR3: TGCGCCAGCAGCTTGGGGGACCTACGGACAGGGGGCCGGGGCTACACCTTC. This sequence encodes CASSLGDLRTGGRGYTF.

The chain carries TRBV20-1 and TRBJ1-5; 8 bases fit TRBD1. After removal of 1 base from V and 7 bases from J, the junction contained 3 bases not matched to a gene. Per the germline V gene, CDR1 is DFQATT and CDR2 is SNEGSKA (reference sequence). This CDR3 has 13 residues. CDR3 sequence: CSARVNRGQPQHF. The CDR3 nucleotides read TGCAGTGCTAGAGTAAACAGGGGGCAGCCCCAGCATTTT.

The chain links TRBV24-1 to TRBJ2-3; 7 bases are a match to TRBD1. This CDR3 region has 15 residues. The germline CDR1 and CDR2 sequences are KGHDR and SFDVKD. V dropped 5 bases and J dropped 2; count of bases not matched to a gene: 6. The CDR3 here is CATSGSGTVTDTQYF. CDR3 DNA: TGTGCCACCAGTGGGTCCGGGACAGTCACAGATACGCAGTATTTT.

This clonotype turned up a few times. The V call is TRBV7-6, the J call TRBJ2-3; TRBD1 aligns across 9 bases. CDR1 is SGHVS and CDR2 is FNYEAQ in the germline V gene. There are 15 residues in the CDR3. Germline trimming cut 4 bases from V and 4 bases from J; bases unmatched to any gene: 6. CDR3 DNA sequence: TGTGCCAGCAGCTCGCCGGGACAGGGCGCAGATACGCAGTATTTT. Translation gives CASSSPGQGADTQYF.

The rearrangement links TRBV27 to TRBJ2-7; TRBD2 agrees at 9 bases. The length of the CDR3 is 15 residues. Germline values: CDR1 MNHEY, CDR2 SMNVEV (reference sequence). The V segment lost 1 base and the J segment 2 bases; nucleotides outside the gene matches: 3. CDR3 sequence (DNA): TGTGCCAGCAGTTTATTCCTAGCGGGAACCTACGAGCAGTACTTC. Its protein product is CASSLFLAGTYEQYF.

This sequence joins TRBV2 and TRBJ2-1; 10 bases align to TRBD1. V gave up 2 bases and J gave up 7 bases; unmatched junction bases: 8. CDR1 and CDR2 (germline): SNHLY, FYNNEI. The CDR3 runs 16 residues. The CDR3 sequence is CASSETGQGFGNEQFF. The CDR3 nucleotides are TGTGCCAGCAGTGAAACGGGACAGGGGTTTGGTAATGAGCAGTTCTTC.

This clonotype was counted between two and nine times. This chain links TRBV2 with TRBJ2-3; 8 bases fit TRBD1. Germline CDR1 SNHLY, CDR2 FYNNEI. The CDR3 sequence is 14 residues long. Trimming cost V 10 bases and J 4 bases; bases outside gene matches: 10. As DNA, the CDR3 is TGTGCCACCGCAAAGGACAGGGACTCAGATACGCAGTATTTT. Translated, it gives CATAKDRDSDTQYF.

The chain links TRBV6-1 to TRBJ1-2, with D maybe TRBD1 (5 bases). The germline V gene encodes CDR1 MNHNS and CDR2 SASEGT. The CDR3 covers 13 residues. V lost 0 bases and J lost 6, with 8 bases in between. The CDR3 region has the DNA TGTGCCAGCAGTGAAGCGCGGGGACATGGCTACACCTTC. It codes for CASSEARGHGYTF.

This clonotype was counted only a few times. Here the CDR3 reads CASSPVQTAYEQYF. CDR3 sequence (DNA): TGTGCCAGCTCACCGGTCCAGACAGCCTACGAGCAGTACTTC. The gene calls are TRBV18 and TRBJ2-7, with a weak D call TRBD1 (5 bases). Deletions cut 3 bases from V and 2 bases from J, with 11 bases between. CDR3 size: 14 residues. CDR1 and CDR2 (germline): KGHSH, LQKENI.

The chain combines TRBV2 with TRBJ2-7; 9 bases map to TRBD1. CDR3 length: 14 amino acids. J lost 2 bases, V lost 6 bases, and 5 bases had no gene match. Germline-derived CDR1 and CDR2 are SNHLY and FYNNEI. This chain's CDR3 is CASSWTGAAYEQYF. The DNA of the CDR3 is TGTGCCAGCAGCTGGACAGGGGCCGCCTACGAGCAGTACTTC. The entire variable domain, with the rest obtained from reference TRBV2 and TRBJ2-7, is as follows: EPEVTQTPSHQVTQMGQEVILRCVPISNHLYFYWYRQILGQKVEFLVSFYNNEISEKSEIFDDQFSVERPDGSNFTLKIRSTKLEDSAMYFCASSWTGAAYEQYFGPGTRLTVT.

The chain carries TRBV7-2 and TRBJ1-2; perhaps TRBD1 as D (5 bases). Germline assignment: CDR1 SGHTA and CDR2 FQGNSA. CDR3 length equals 17 residues. With 1 base removed from V and 1 base from J, the gap between germline ends came to 16 bases. The CDR3 sequence: CASSLERGPDHNYGYTF. CDR3 coding DNA: TGTGCCAGCAGCTTAGAACGGGGCCCCGATCATAACTATGGCTACACCTTC.

This clonotype was detected many times. The chain recombines TRBV7-8 with TRBJ2-7; no clear D. Germline V gene lookup returns CDR1 SGHVS and CDR2 FQNEAQ. The V end lost 4 bases, the J end lost 3 bases, and 7 bases lay between the germline ends. The CDR3 totals 12 residues. CDR3 nucleotide sequence: TGTGCCAGCAGCTCGGGTCGCTACGAGCAGTACTTC. Its protein product is CASSSGRYEQYF.

In its sample, this clonotype was seen a few times. The chain joins TRBV7-9 to TRBJ2-3; D is undetermined. The CDR3 is 11 residues long. Trimming stripped 10 bases from V and 6 bases from J, with 11 bases between. CDR1 SEHNR and CDR2 FQNEAQ come from the germline V gene (reference sequence). In nucleotides, the CDR3 is TGTGCCACCGGAGCGTTGGATACGCAGTATTTT. Protein sequence: CATGALDTQYF.

This clonotype was recorded at least ten times. One end of the junction does not line up with germline, which may come from a read error. The chain recombines TRBV10-3 with TRBJ2-7; D possibly corresponds to TRBD2 (5 bases). Germline V gene sequence: CDR1 ENHRY, CDR2 SYGVKD. The CDR3 is 14 residues long. CDR3 coding DNA: TGTGCCATCAGTGAGTACCAGGACTCCCACGAGCAGTACTTC. It codes for CAISEYQDSHEQYF.

As concerns this clonotype: At one of its ends the junction is not consistent with the germline gene, which may arise from a read error. The genes are TRBV7-7 and TRBJ2-3; 10 positions match TRBD2. The CDR3 is made up of 20 amino acids. In germline, CDR1 is SSHAT, CDR2 FNYEAQ (reference sequence). Written as DNA, the CDR3 is TGTGCTAGCAGCCCAGAGGGTAGCGGGGGGTCCGTCCGCCTCACAGATACGCAGTATTTT. Its translation: CASSPEGSGGSVRLTDTQYF.

The chain uses TRBV5-1 and TRBJ2-5; TRBD2 agrees at 8 bases. Germline V gives CDR1 SGHRS, CDR2 YFSETQ. With 0 bases clipped from V and 4 bases from J, the junction kept 2 bases outside the gene matches. This CDR3 contains 14 residues. The CDR3 is CASSLAGLGETQYF. The CDR3 nucleotides are TGCGCCAGCAGCTTGGCGGGACTAGGAGAGACCCAGTACTTC.

J is TRBJ2-2 and V is TRBV20-1, with TRBD2 matching 9 bases. CDR3 size: 16 residues. V lost 5 bases to trimming and J lost 8 bases; unmatched junction nucleotides: 15. Per germline, CDR1 DFQATT and CDR2 SNEGSKA (reference sequence). The CDR3 is CSADEGLAIGGGELFF. The CDR3 nucleotides are TGCAGTGCTGACGAAGGACTAGCGATAGGGGGGGGGGAGCTGTTTTTT.

This clonotype was found many times. The chain carries TRBV9 and TRBJ2-7; the match to TRBD1 covers 10 bases. The CDR3 has 15 amino acids. Germline CDR1 is SGDLS and CDR2 is YYNGEE. V dropped 0 bases and J dropped 2; count of bases not matched to a gene: 2. The CDR3 DNA is TGTGCCAGCAGCGTAGGACAGGGGGCCCCCTACGAGCAGTACTTC. Translation: CASSVGQGAPYEQYF.

This clonotype was counted only a few times. This sequence joins TRBV4-2 and TRBJ1-5, with D possibly being TRBD1 (5 bases). With 0 bases removed from V and 2 bases from J, the gap between germline ends came to 14 bases. This CDR3 has 17 amino acids. CDR1 is LGHNA and CDR2 is YNFKEQ in the germline V gene. The chain's CDR3 is CASSQDARGSGNQPQHF. The DNA of the CDR3 is TGTGCCAGCAGCCAAGATGCGAGGGGTTCGGGCAATCAGCCCCAGCATTTT.

This clonotype showed up just a few times. The gene calls are TRBV15 and TRBJ2-5; possibly TRBD1 for D (5 bases). Trimming shortened V by 8 bases and J by 4 bases, and 20 bases separated the two germline ends. Per germline, CDR1 LNHNV and CDR2 YYDKDF (reference sequence). This CDR3 is 15 amino acids long. The CDR3: CATAKPGSSTETQYF. DNA of the CDR3: TGTGCCACCGCCAAGCCAGGGTCCAGTACAGAGACCCAGTACTTC.

This clonotype turned up a few times. The chain combines TRBV27 with TRBJ1-2; no clear D gene. Between the trimmed V and J ends, which lost 4 bases and 5 bases, there was a span of 8 bases. The CDR3 has 12 residues. The V gene's germline CDR1 is MNHEY and CDR2 SMNVEV (reference sequence). The CDR3 spells CASSSEKYGYTF. Written as DNA, the CDR3 is TGTGCCAGCAGTTCAGAGAAGTATGGCTACACCTTC.

Only a few counts were recorded for this clonotype. V and J are TRBV6-6 and TRBJ1-5; TRBD1 matches 7 bases. CDR1 and CDR2 from the germline V gene are MNHNY and SVGAGI (reference sequence). CDR3 length: 14 amino acids. V lost 7 bases, J lost 6 bases, and 9 bases stayed unmatched. The chain's CDR3 is CASTQGGDSQPQHF. CDR3 bases: TGTGCCAGCACCCAGGGGGGGGACAGTCAGCCCCAGCATTTT.

The table lists this clonotype with many counts. This chain joins TRBV10-3 and TRBJ2-6; TRBD1 agrees at 8 bases. CDR3 length: 16 residues. V was pared by 3 bases and J by 4 bases, with 5 bases of the junction left unmatched. CDR1 and CDR2 (germline): ENHRY, SYGVKD. The CDR3 reads CAISDPTGAGANVLTF. In DNA, the CDR3 is TGTGCCATCAGTGACCCGACAGGGGCGGGGGCCAACGTCCTGACTTTC.